These T cell receptor beta chains were read from a single sample in a study of cytomegalovirus exposure and HLA in healthy donors. Profiled with immunoSEQ multiplex PCR; TCRdb holds only in-frame clones, not every one. The sample holds about 96,000 clones, 65% to 75% seen once. Material: PBMCs. All receptors come from a woman in her 70s in good health and CMV-seropositive. The CDR3 runs from the conserved cysteine through the conserved F or W. Each record gives: J gene, D gene, clone size, V gene, CDR3 length, CDR3 protein, CDR3 DNA. A D gene is named only where the DNA matches it firmly. Size is omitted from some rows. Given values are once, few, many or a class for expanded clones.

TRBJ1-3,.,.,TRBV5-1,15,CASSVTGFAGNTIYF,TGCGCCAGCAGCGTAACAGGTTTCGCTGGAAACACCATATATTTT
TRBJ1-2,TRBD1,.,TRBV7-9,16,CTSSLARGQGGYGYTF,TGTACCAGCAGCTTAGCAAGGGGACAGGGAGGCTATGGCTACACCTTC
TRBJ2-7,TRBD1,.,TRBV10-1,16,CASSESPGQSSYEQYF,TGCGCCAGCAGTGAGTCTCCGGGACAGAGCTCCTACGAGCAGTACTTC
TRBJ1-1,.,.,TRBV6-5,14,CASSTNPGSTEAFF,TGTGCCAGCAGTACGAACCCAGGGTCCACTGAAGCTTTCTTT
TRBJ2-7,.,.,TRBV11-2,12,CASSLARQDQYF,TGTGCCAGCAGCTTAGCAAGGCAGGATCAGTACTTC
TRBJ2-5,TRBD1,.,TRBV4-1,14,CASSPRTGRETQYF,TGCGCCAGCAGCCCCCGGACAGGGCGAGAGACCCAGTACTTC
TRBJ2-6,.,.,TRBV19,18,CASSPQQGVGSGANVLTF,TGTGCCAGTAGTCCCCAACAGGGTGTAGGCTCTGGGGCCAACGTCCTGACTTTC
TRBJ1-1,.,few,TRBV28,13,CASTLGVDTEAFF,TGTGCCAGCACCCTCGGGGTGGACACTGAAGCTTTCTTT
TRBJ1-5,.,.,TRBV2,14,CASSQTGPNQPQHF,TGTGCCAGCAGCCAGACAGGCCCAAATCAGCCCCAGCATTTT
TRBJ1-4,.,.,TRBV7-9,14,CASSLGQSNEKLFF,TGTGCCAGCAGCTTAGGACAGTCCAATGAAAAACTGTTTTTT
TRBJ1-1,TRBD1,.,TRBV9,14,CASSTGGPATEAFF,TGTGCCAGCAGCACAGGGGGTCCTGCCACTGAAGCTTTCTTT
TRBJ1-2,TRBD1,.,TRBV18,14,CASSRDSLNYGYTF,TGTGCCAGCTCACGGGACAGCCTAAACTATGGCTACACCTTC
TRBJ2-1,TRBD1,once,TRBV6-4,13,CASSESGGDEQFF,TGTGCCAGCAGTGAATCAGGGGGCGATGAGCAGTTCTTC
TRBJ1-1,TRBD1,.,TRBV6-4,17,CASSATGGFSVPTEAFF,TGTGCCAGCAGTGCTACAGGGGGCTTCTCAGTCCCCACTGAAGCTTTCTTT
TRBJ1-5,TRBD1,few,TRBV6-6,13,CAGTGDRNQPQHF,TGTGCCGGGACAGGGGATCGCAATCAGCCCCAGCATTTT
TRBJ1-5,.,.,TRBV7-2,13,CASSLDSYQPQHF,TGTGCCAGCAGCTTAGACAGCTATCAGCCCCAGCATTTT
TRBJ2-7,TRBD2,once,TRBV27,14,CASSSSGRFHEQYF,TGTGCCAGCAGCTCTAGCGGGAGGTTCCACGAGCAGTACTTC
TRBJ1-2,TRBD1,.,TRBV4-3,15,CASSQGDSRVYGYTF,TGCGCCAGCAGCCAGGGGGACAGTCGTGTCTATGGCTACACCTTC
TRBJ2-2,.,few,TRBV7-3,14,CASSLYQGTGELFF,TGTGCCAGCAGCTTATATCAGGGAACCGGGGAGCTGTTTTTT
TRBJ1-2,.,.,TRBV7-2,13,CASIMGAGGGYTF,TGTGCCAGCATCATGGGAGCCGGGGGTGGCTACACCTTC
TRBJ2-5,TRBD1,.,TRBV7-8,14,CASSVHRGQETQYF,TGTGCCAGCAGCGTCCACAGGGGACAGGAGACCCAGTACTTC
TRBJ2-2,TRBD1,.,TRBV10-3,16,CAISDRTGAGAGELFF,TGTGCCATCAGTGATCGGACAGGGGCAGGGGCCGGGGAGCTGTTTTTT
TRBJ2-5,TRBD1,.,TRBV6-5,13,CASRMTGVETQYF,TGTGCCAGCAGAATGACAGGGGTTGAGACCCAGTACTTC
TRBJ2-7,.,.,TRBV28,13,CASSPSDRYEQYF,TGTGCCAGCAGTCCCAGCGACCGCTACGAGCAGTACTTC
TRBJ2-1,.,.,TRBV5-1,16,CASSFRGEATYNEQFF,TGCGCCAGCAGCTTCAGGGGTGAGGCTACCTACAATGAGCAGTTCTTC
TRBJ2-7,.,.,TRBV6-1,14,CATFRGSVLDEQYF,TGTGCCACCTTCAGGGGCTCAGTTCTGGACGAGCAGTACTTC
TRBJ2-2,TRBD2,.,TRBV19,14,CASIRQGGTGELFF,TGTGCCAGTATCAGGCAGGGAGGGACCGGGGAGCTGTTTTTT
TRBJ2-5,.,.,TRBV5-1,13,CASSFARRETQYF,TGCGCCAGCAGCTTTGCGCGTCGAGAGACCCAGTACTTC
TRBJ1-3,.,.,TRBV7-6,16,CASSLVAGISGNTIYF,TGTGCCAGCAGCTTAGTTGCGGGCATCTCTGGAAACACCATATATTTT
TRBJ1-1,.,few,TRBV7-2,15,CASIRDRNLNTEAFF,TGTGCCAGCATTCGTGACAGGAACTTAAACACTGAAGCTTTCTTT
TRBJ1-4,.,.,TRBV19,15,CATIERGAANEKLFF,TGTGCCACCATTGAAAGGGGTGCGGCGAATGAAAAACTGTTTTTT
TRBJ2-7,.,.,TRBV6-5,14,CASSPRQGSYEQYF,TGTGCCAGCAGCCCGCGGCAGGGCTCCTACGAGCAGTACTTC
TRBJ2-7,TRBD1,few,TRBV19,16,CASSTPVDRASYEQYF,TGTGCCAGTAGTACCCCCGTCGACAGGGCGAGCTACGAGCAGTACTTC
TRBJ2-2,.,.,TRBV28,13,CASTDLNTGELFF,TGTGCCAGCACCGACTTGAACACCGGGGAGCTGTTTTTT
TRBJ2-1,TRBD2,.,TRBV7-3,15,CASSSGLADYNEQFF,TGTGCCAGCAGCTCCGGACTAGCGGATTACAATGAGCAGTTCTTC
TRBJ2-1,.,many,TRBV11-2,12,CASSGLQYEQFF,TGTGCCAGCAGCGGACTGCAATATGAGCAGTTCTTC
TRBJ1-2,.,few,TRBV11-2,15,CASSSIIGQPYGYTF,TGTGCCAGCAGCTCTATTATTGGACAGCCCTATGGCTACACCTTC
TRBJ1-5,.,.,TRBV6-1,15,CASSERFAMLQPQHF,TGTGCCAGCAGTGAAAGATTCGCGATGTTGCAGCCCCAGCATTTT
TRBJ2-5,TRBD2,.,TRBV6-6,16,CASSGSGTSGSETQYF,TGTGCCAGCAGTGGCTCGGGGACTAGCGGGAGCGAGACCCAGTACTTC
TRBJ2-2,.,few,TRBV29-1,14,CSVAGLSITGELFF,TGCAGCGTGGCGGGACTGAGCATCACCGGGGAGCTGTTTTTT
TRBJ2-4,.,.,TRBV7-2,16,CASSPRWGGPKNIQYF,TGTGCCAGCAGCCCCCGGTGGGGGGGGCCTAAAAACATTCAGTACTTC
TRBJ2-3,.,.,TRBV7-9,15,CASSGRGTSTDTQYF,TGTGCCAGCAGCGGTAGGGGAACTAGCACAGATACGCAGTATTTT
TRBJ2-5,TRBD1,.,TRBV5-1,15,CASSPKTGTEETQYF,TGCGCCAGCAGCCCAAAAACCGGGACAGAAGAGACCCAGTACTTC
TRBJ2-1,TRBD1,.,TRBV5-1,16,CASSLESGQGFNEQFF,TGCGCCAGCAGCTTGGAGTCTGGACAGGGTTTCAATGAGCAGTTCTTC
TRBJ2-1,TRBD1,.,TRBV9,15,CASSELSGQYNEQFF,TGTGCCAGCAGCGAACTCTCGGGACAGTACAATGAGCAGTTCTTC
TRBJ2-4,TRBD2,few,TRBV18,16,CASSPSTTSGGYIQYF,TGTGCCAGCTCACCCTCAACGACTAGCGGGGGTTACATTCAGTACTTC
TRBJ2-7,.,.,TRBV4-3,14,CASSQFKSSYEQYF,TGCGCCAGCAGCCAGTTTAAGAGCTCCTACGAGCAGTACTTC
TRBJ2-7,.,once,TRBV21-1,16,CASSKAKEFPPYEQYF,TGTGCCAGCAGCAAAGCGAAGGAGTTTCCCCCCTACGAGCAGTACTTC
TRBJ1-5,.,.,TRBV18,12,CASSYSNQPQHF,TGTGCCAGCTCATATAGCAATCAGCCCCAGCATTTT
TRBJ2-4,.,.,TRBV5-4,17,CASSLKAEHQAKNIQYF,TGTGCCAGCAGCTTGAAGGCGGAACACCAAGCCAAAAACATTCAGTACTTC
TRBJ1-1,.,once,TRBV5-1,15,CASSREGWSNTEAFF,TGCGCCAGCAGCAGGGAGGGATGGTCTAACACTGAAGCTTTCTTT
TRBJ2-5,.,.,TRBV9,13,CASSLSMLETQYF,TGTGCCAGCAGCCTCAGTATGCTGGAGACCCAGTACTTC
TRBJ1-1,TRBD1,.,TRBV7-8,16,CASSSTRDRGNTEAFF,TGTGCCAGCAGCTCCACCCGGGACAGGGGGAACACTGAAGCTTTCTTT
TRBJ2-1,TRBD2,.,TRBV18,17,CASSPPLAGSSYNEQFF,TGTGCCAGCTCACCACCACTAGCGGGGAGCTCCTACAATGAGCAGTTCTTC
TRBJ2-1,.,.,TRBV5-6,14,CASSFRAPWNEQFF,TGTGCCAGCAGCTTCCGCGCTCCGTGGAATGAGCAGTTCTTC